This TCR beta chain was found in a study of somatic mutations in cytotoxic T cells in rheumatoid arthritis. Looking at the study overall: Certain T-cell populations stained with V beta antibodies were FACS-sorted to nearly 100% purity, and V beta1+ cells were TCRB-sequenced.

The method was immunoSEQ multiplex PCR; TCRdb's version includes in-frame clones alone and lacks a portion of them. The repertoire holds about 27,000 clones, less than 85% seen once, with 7.5% to 10% in the top ten. For this clone: The antigen is undetermined.

Whole-study findings and limits: Among rheumatoid arthritis patients and age-matched healthy controls, CD8+ T-cell clonality was not significantly different. An age-related increase in CD8+ clonality was seen in rheumatoid arthritis patients but not in healthy controls. Among approximately 60 patients, about eight showed a largest CD8+ clone that surpassed 20% of CD8+ cells.

Per germline, CDR1 SGHTA and CDR2 FQGTGA. Trimming took 2 bases from V and 8 from J, leaving 9 bases between them. This CDR3 comprises 12 residues. This chain links TRBV7-3 with TRBJ1-2; D is ambiguous. The sequenced sample consisted of CD8+ T cells sorted from blood. This sequence was found in a woman under 30 in good health. The CDR3 here is CASSLGSGGYTF. DNA of the CDR3: TGTGCCAGCAGCTTAGGCAGCGGCGGCTACACCTTC.